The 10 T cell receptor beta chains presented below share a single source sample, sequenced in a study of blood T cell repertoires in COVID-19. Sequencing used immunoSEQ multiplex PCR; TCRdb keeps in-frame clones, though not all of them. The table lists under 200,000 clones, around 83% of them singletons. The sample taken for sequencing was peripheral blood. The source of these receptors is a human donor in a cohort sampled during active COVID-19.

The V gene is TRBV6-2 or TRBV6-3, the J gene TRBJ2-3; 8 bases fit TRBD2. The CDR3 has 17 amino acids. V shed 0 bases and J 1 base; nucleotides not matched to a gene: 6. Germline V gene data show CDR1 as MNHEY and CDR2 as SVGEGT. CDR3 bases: TGTGCCAGCAGTTACTCGGGGCTAGCGGGCCGCACAGATACGCAGTATTTT. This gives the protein CASSYSGLAGRTDTQYF.

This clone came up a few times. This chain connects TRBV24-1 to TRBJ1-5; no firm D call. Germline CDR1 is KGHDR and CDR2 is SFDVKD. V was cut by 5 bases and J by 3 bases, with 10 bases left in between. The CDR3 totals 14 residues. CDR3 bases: TGTGCCACCAGTGGAGGGTCCCTCAATCAGCCCCAGCATTTT. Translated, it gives CATSGGSLNQPQHF.

The CDR3 DNA reads TGTGCCAGCAGCTTACGTACAGATACGCAGTATTTT. Protein sequence: CASSLRTDTQYF. V is TRBV11-2 and J is TRBJ2-3; unclear D gene. Trimming took 2 bases from V and 3 from J, leaving 3 bases between them. Germline values: CDR1 SGHAT, CDR2 FQNNGV. This CDR3 has 12 amino acids.

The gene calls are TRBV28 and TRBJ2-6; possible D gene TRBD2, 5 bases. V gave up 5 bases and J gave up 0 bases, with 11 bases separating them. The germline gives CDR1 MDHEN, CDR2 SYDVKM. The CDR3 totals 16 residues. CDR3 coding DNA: TGTGCCAGCAGTCTCCAGCGGTTCTCTGGGGCCAACGTCCTGACTTTC. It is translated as CASSLQRFSGANVLTF.

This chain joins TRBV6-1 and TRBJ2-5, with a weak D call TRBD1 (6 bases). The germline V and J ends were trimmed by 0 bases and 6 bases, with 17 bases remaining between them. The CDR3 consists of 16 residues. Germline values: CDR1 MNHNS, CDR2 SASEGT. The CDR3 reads CASSEASRGGSKTQYF. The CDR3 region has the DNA TGTGCCAGCAGTGAAGCTAGTCGAGGGGGAAGTAAGACCCAGTACTTC.

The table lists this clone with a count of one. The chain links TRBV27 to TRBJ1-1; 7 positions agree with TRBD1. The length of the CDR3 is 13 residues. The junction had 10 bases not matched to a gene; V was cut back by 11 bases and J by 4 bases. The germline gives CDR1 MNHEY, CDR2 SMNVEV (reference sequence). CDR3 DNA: TGTGCCTCCAAGGAGGGGGCGGGCACTGAAGCTTTCTTT. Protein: CASKEGAGTEAFF.

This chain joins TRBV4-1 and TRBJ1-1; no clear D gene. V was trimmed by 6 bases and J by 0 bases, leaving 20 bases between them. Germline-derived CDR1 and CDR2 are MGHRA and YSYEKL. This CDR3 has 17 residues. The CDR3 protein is CASRPGPPRAMNTEAFF. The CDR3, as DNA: TGCGCCAGCAGACCCGGGCCCCCGAGGGCCATGAACACTGAAGCTTTCTTT.

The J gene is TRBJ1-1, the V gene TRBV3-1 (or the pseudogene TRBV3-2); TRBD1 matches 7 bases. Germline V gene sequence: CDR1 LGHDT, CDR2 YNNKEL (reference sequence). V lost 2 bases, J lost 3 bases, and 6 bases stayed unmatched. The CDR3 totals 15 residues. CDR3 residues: CASSQRRQGDTEAFF. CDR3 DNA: TGTGCCAGCAGCCAAAGGCGACAGGGCGACACTGAAGCTTTCTTT.

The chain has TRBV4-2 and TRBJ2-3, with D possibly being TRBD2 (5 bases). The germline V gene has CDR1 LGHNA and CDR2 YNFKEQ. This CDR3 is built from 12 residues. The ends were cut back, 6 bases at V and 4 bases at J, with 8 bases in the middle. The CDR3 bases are TGTGCCAGCAGAGAGGGCGCAGATACGCAGTATTTT. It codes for CASREGADTQYF.

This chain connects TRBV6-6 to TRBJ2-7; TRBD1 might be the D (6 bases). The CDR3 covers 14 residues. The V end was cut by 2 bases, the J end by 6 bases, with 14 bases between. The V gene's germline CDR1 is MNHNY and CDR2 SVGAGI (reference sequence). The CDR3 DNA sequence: TGTGCCAGCAGTTACCCAACAGGGTCAGGCGAGCAGTACTTC. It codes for CASSYPTGSGEQYF.